The following is a T cell receptor (beta chain) sequence with its context. Antigen unknown. The CDR3 does not end in the conserved phenylalanine or tryptophan, so this is likely a read error. A single record per CDR3 protein comes from TCRdb applying MiXCR to the reads. The sample consists of about 19,000 distinct CDR3 sequences, about a fifth of them appearing once. This specimen comes from a study of lung T cells in sarcoidosis with Löfgren's syndrome. Study overall: Bronchoalveolar lavage fluid in sarcoidosis accumulates CD4+ T cells. Analyses focused on Löfgren's syndrome patients.

Study observations and caveats: These T cells were suggested, not shown, to recognize a putative antigen.

The source of this sequence is a human donor with sarcoidosis (Löfgren's syndrome or another form), or a control subject (not recorded which). Source material: CD4+ T cells from PBMCs.

The CDR3 spells CASSQRRDGGYNEQFL. The DNA for the CDR3 is TGTGCCAGCAGTCAGAGGAGGGACGGGGGATACAATGAGCAGTTCCTC. The chain carries TRBV6-2 or TRBV6-3 and TRBJ2-1, with D perhaps TRBD2 (6 bases). V dropped 5 bases and J dropped 4 bases, with 18 bases sitting between them. The CDR3 runs 16 residues. Germline V lookup: CDR1 MNHEY, CDR2 SVGEGT.